This entry features one T cell receptor beta chain sequence. Its antigen is unidentified. The germline gives CDR1 SEHNR, CDR2 FQNEAQ (reference sequence). The CDR3 runs to 13 residues. The V and J ends lost 5 bases and 1 base respectively, with 8 bases between them. The data were produced by immunoSEQ multiplex PCR, yet TCRdb's version contains in-frame clones alone and is incomplete. This table holds around 100,000 clones, around 92% found once. This entry comes from a study of graft-versus-host responses after intestinal transplantation. On the study more broadly: Recipients had transplants, and these were multivisceral, liver-intestinal, or isolated intestinal.

This chain joins TRBV7-9 and TRBJ1-1; D gene unclear. The material was unstimulated CD8+ T cells sorted from spleen or lymph node cells, obtained before transplant. The sequence was obtained from a human donor who was the organ donor for an intestinal transplant. CDR3 nucleotide sequence: TGTGCCAGCAGCCCCTGGGGGAACACTGAAGCTTTCTTT. The encoded protein is CASSPWGNTEAFF. The entire variable domain, with the rest obtained from reference TRBV7-9 and TRBJ1-1, is as follows: DTGVSQNPRHKITKRGQNVTFRCDPISEHNRLYWYRQTLGQGPEFLTYFQNEAQLEKSRLLSDRFSAERPKGSFSTLEIQRTEQGDSAMYLCASSPWGNTEAFFGQGTRLTVV.